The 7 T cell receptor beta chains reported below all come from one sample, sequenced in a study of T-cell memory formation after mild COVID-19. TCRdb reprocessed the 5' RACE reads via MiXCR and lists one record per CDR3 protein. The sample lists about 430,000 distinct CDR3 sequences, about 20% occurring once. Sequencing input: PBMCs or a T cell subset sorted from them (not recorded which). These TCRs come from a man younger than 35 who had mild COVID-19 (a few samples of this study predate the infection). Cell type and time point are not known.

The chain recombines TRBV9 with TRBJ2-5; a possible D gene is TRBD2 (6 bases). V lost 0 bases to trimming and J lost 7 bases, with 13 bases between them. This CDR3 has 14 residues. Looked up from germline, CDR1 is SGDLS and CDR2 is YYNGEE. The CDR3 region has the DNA TGTGCCAGCAGCGTAGGGTCCCCCGGGGGGACCCAGTACTTC. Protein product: CASSVGSPGGTQYF.

The DNA of the CDR3 is TGTGCCAGCAGCGAGGGGGGGACAGGGGTCTACGAGCAGTACTTC. It codes for CASSEGGTGVYEQYF. This chain joins TRBV21-1 and TRBJ2-7; the table gives TRBD1 as D, unverified against the DNA. TRBV21-1 is reported as a pseudogene. The CDR3 is made up of 15 amino acids.

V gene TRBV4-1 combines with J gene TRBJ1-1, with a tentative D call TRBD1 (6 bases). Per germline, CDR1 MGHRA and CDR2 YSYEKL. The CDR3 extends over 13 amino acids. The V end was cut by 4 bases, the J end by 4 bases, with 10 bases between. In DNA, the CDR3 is TGCGCCAGCAGCCGAGAAGGGGGCACTGAAGCTTTCTTT. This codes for CASSREGGTEAFF.

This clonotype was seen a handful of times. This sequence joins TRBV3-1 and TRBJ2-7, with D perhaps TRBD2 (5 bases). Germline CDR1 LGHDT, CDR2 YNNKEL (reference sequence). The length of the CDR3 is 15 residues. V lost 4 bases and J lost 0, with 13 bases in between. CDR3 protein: CASSPTGSVSYEQYF. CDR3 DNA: TGTGCCAGCAGCCCGACGGGAAGCGTCTCCTACGAGCAGTACTTC.

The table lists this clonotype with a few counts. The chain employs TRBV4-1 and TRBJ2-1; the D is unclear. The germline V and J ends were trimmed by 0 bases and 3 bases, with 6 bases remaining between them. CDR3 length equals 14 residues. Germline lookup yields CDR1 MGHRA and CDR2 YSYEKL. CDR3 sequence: CASSQEGFYNEQFF. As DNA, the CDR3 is TGCGCCAGCAGCCAAGAAGGGTTCTACAATGAGCAGTTCTTC.

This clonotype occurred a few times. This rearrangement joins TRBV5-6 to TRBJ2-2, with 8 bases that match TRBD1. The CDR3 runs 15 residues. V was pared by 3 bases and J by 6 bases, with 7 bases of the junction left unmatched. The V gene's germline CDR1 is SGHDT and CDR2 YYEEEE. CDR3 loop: CASSWGQVSAGELFF. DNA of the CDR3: TGTGCCAGCAGCTGGGGACAGGTGTCCGCCGGGGAGCTGTTTTTT.

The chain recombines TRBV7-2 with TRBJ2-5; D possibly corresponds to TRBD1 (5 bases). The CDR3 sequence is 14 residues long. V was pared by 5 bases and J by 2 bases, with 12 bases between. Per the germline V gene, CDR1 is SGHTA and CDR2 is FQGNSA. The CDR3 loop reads CASSPNGAQETQYF. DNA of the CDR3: TGTGCCAGCAGCCCGAATGGGGCGCAAGAGACCCAGTACTTC.